Sequencing of this T cell receptor (beta chain) was carried out in a study of T cells after yellow fever vaccination. Template switching by 5'RACE produced TCR cDNA, adding a universal primer site and UMIs. TCRdb fed the 5' RACE reads into MiXCR, producing one record per CDR3 protein. The table has around 320,000 distinct CDR3 sequences, 7.5% to 9% seen once. The CDR3 comprises 8 residues, both ends counted. Germline-derived CDR1 and CDR2 are SQVTM and ANQGSEA. Points from the study as a whole: Only a small proportion of the clonotypes turned up in both the CD4 and the CD8 compartments, likely arising from convergent recombination. Sorted repertoires could include abundant contaminating clonotypes from bulk cells. Most clones from primary vaccination were detected again post-booster (96% CD4, 88% CD8).

Comment on this clonotype: The antigen is not known. The DNA is left out, because the CDR3 cannot be placed on it with certainty; the CDR3 is given as TCRdb lists it.

The sample consisted of CD4+ T cells sorted from PBMCs, taken 5 days after the yellow fever booster vaccination. V and J are TRBV29-1 and TRBJ1-2. The TCR originated in a man aged 18 to 35 who received the YFV17D yellow fever vaccine. This CDR3 is CSVGWGTF.